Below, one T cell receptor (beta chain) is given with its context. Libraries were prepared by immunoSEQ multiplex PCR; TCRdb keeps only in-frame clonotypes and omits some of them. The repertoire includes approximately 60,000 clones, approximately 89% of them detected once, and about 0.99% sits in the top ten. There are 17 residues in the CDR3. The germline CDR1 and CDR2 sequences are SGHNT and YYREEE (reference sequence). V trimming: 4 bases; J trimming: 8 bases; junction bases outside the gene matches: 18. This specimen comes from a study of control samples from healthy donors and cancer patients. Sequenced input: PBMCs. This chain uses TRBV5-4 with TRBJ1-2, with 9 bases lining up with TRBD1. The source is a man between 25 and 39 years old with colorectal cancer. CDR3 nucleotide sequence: TGTGCCAGCAGCCCCGACCCGGGACAGGGATCAGGGGGCGGCTACACCTTC. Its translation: CASSPDPGQGSGGGYTF.